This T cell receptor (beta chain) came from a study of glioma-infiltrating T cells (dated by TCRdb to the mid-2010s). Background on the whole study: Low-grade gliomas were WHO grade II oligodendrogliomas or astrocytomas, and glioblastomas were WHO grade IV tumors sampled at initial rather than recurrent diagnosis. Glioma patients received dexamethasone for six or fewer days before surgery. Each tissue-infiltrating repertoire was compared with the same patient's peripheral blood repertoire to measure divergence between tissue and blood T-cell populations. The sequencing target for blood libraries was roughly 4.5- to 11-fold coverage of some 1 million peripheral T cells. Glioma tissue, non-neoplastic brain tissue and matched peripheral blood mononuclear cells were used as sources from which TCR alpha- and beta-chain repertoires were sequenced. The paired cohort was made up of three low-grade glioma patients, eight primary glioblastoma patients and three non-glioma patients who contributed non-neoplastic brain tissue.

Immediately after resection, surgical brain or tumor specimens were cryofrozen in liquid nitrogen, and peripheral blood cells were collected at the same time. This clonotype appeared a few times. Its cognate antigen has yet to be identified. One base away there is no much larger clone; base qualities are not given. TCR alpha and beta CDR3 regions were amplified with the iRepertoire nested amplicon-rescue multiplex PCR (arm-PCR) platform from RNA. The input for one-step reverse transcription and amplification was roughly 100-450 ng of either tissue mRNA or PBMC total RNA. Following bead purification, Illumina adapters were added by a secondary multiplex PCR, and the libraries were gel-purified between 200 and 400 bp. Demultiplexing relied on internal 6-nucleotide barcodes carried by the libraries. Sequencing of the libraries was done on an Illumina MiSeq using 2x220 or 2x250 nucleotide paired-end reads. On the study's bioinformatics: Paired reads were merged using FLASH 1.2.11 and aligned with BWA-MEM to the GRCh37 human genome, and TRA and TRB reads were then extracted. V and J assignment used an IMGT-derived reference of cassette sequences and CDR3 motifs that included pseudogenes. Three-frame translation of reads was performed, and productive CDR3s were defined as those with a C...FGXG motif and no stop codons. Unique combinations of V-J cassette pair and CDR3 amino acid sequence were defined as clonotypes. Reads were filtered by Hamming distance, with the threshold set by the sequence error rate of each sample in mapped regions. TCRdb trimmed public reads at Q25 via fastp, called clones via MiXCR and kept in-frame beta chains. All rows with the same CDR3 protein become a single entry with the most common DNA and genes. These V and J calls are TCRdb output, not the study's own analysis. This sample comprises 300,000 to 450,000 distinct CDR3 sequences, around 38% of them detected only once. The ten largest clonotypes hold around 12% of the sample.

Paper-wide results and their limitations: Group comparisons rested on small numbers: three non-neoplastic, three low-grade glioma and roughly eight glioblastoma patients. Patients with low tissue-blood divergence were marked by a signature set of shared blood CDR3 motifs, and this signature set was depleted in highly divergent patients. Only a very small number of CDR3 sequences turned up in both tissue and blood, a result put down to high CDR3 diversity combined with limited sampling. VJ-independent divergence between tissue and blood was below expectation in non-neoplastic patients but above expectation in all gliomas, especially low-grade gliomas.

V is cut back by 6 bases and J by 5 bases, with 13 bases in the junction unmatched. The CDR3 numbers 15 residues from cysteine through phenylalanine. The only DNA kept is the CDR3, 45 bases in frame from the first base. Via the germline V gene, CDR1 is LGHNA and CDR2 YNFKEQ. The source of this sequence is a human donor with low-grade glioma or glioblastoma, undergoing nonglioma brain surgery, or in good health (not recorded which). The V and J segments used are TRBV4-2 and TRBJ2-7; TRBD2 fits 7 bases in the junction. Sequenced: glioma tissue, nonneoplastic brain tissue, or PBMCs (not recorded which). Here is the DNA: TGTGCCAGCAGTTTCGGAAGGGAGGGTCCGAACGAGCAGTACTTC. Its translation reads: CASSFGREGPNEQYF.